This TCR beta chain emerged from a study of cytomegalovirus exposure and HLA in healthy donors. The PCR employed 60 Vbeta primers together with 13 Jbeta primers. Libraries were prepared by immunoSEQ multiplex PCR; TCRdb keeps only in-frame clonotypes and omits some of them. This sample has roughly 250,000 clones, with more than 55% found just once. Study conclusions and caveats: By a later analysis, the bulk of CMV-associated TCR beta chains appeared HLA-restricted. Follow-up analysis later connected one missense variant in DCLRE1C with trimming of TCR beta V- and J-genes. Later examination showed HLA-associated TCR beta chains had greater clonal expansion than equally common others.

As to this clone: The antigen remains unidentified.

Deletions cut 1 base from V and 1 base from J, with 11 bases between. This CDR3 contains 15 residues. CDR1 and CDR2 (germline): SGHAT, FQNNGV. The J gene is TRBJ2-7, the V gene TRBV11-2; the D gene is possibly TRBD2 (5 bases). What was sequenced was PBMCs. This clonotype was sampled from a female donor in good health and CMV-seronegative. CDR3 bases: TGTGCCAGCAGCTTAGGAGGGAAAAGTTCCTACGAGCAGTACTTC. It translates to CASSLGGKSSYEQYF.